This record covers a single TCR beta chain. Its antigen is not known. cDNA carried unique molecular identifiers, and a universal primer site was added by template switching. TCRdb analysed the 5' RACE reads with MiXCR anew, one entry per CDR3 protein. The data hold around 500,000 distinct CDR3 sequences, with 13% to 15% observed a single time. Trimming removed 6 bases from V and 8 bases from J, with 14 bases in between. Germline V gene sequence: CDR1 SGHVS, CDR2 FNYEAQ. CDR3 length: 13 residues. This entry is derived from a study of identical twins. Study-wide results and caveats: Fewer insertions were carried by abundant cord blood beta clonotypes, but none was seen in memory repertoires.

These same data were also listed under a study on yellow fever vaccine responses in identical twins.

The V gene is TRBV7-6, the J gene TRBJ2-1; D unclear. The source material was CD4+ T cells sorted from blood. The source is a young woman in good health. CDR3 in amino acids: CASRALEWDEQFF. The CDR3 DNA reads as TGTGCCAGCAGGGCTCTAGAGTGGGATGAGCAGTTCTTC.